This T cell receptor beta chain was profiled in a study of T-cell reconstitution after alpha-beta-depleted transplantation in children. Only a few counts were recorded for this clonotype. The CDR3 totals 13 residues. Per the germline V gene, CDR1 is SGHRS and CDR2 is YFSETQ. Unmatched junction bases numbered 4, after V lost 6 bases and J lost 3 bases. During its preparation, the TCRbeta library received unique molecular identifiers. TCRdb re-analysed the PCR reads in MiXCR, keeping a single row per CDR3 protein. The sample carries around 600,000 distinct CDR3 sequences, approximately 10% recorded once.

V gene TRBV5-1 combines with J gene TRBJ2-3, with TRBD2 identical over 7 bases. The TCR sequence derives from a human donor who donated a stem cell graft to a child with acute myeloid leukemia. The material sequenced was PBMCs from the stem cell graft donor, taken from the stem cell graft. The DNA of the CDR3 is TGCGCCAGCAACCCGGGAGGTACAGATACGCAGTATTTT. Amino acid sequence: CASNPGGTDTQYF. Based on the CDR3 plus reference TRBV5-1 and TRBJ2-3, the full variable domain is KAGVTQTPRYLIKTRGQQVTLSCSPISGHRSVSWYQQTPGQGLQFLFEYFSETQRNKGNFPGRFSGRQFSNSRSEMNVSTLELGDSALYLCASNPGGTDTQYFGPGTRLTVL.